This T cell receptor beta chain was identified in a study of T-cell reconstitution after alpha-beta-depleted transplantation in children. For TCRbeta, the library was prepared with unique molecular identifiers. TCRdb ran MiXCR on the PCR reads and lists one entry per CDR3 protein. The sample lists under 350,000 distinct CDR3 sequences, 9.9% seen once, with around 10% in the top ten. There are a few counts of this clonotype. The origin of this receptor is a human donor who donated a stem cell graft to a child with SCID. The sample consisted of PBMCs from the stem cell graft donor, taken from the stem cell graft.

CDR3 DNA sequence: TGCAGTGCTAGTCGAGCGGGTCCCCGCACAGATACGCAGTATTTT. Translating it yields CSASRAGPRTDTQYF. V gene TRBV20-1 combines with J gene TRBJ2-3, with D perhaps TRBD2 (6 bases). CDR3 length equals 15 residues. Trimming took off 3 bases at V and 1 base at J, with 14 bases between the two ends. Germline values: CDR1 DFQATT, CDR2 SNEGSKA (reference sequence).